The 25 T cell receptor beta chains reported below all come from one sample, sequenced in a study of beta chain features in type 1 diabetes. Findings of the study overall: Patients with Type 1 diabetes showed moderately but significantly shorter TCRB CDR3s in all four CD4+ subsets.

Expressed TCRB transcripts were sequenced, since all the RNA that had been isolated was reverse transcribed. Clones were read by immunoSEQ multiplex PCR, and TCRdb kept only the in-frame ones, dropping some. The sample lists a few hundred thousand clones, around 24% occurring once. Their antigen targets remain unknown. The source material was naive CD4+ T cells from blood. These receptors were collected from a woman aged 25 to 39 with type 1 diabetes.

In its sample, this clone was seen a few times. The chain is built from TRBV7-3 and TRBJ2-7, with D maybe TRBD2 (6 bases). Germline-derived CDR1 and CDR2 are SGHTA and FQGTGA. This CDR3 comprises 15 residues. V lost 5 bases, J lost 4 bases, and 18 bases lay in between. This chain's CDR3 is CASSLLAGKRYEQYF. Here the CDR3 DNA reads TGTGCCAGCAGCCTCCTTGCGGGAAAGCGGTACGAGCAGTACTTC.

V gene TRBV15 combines with J gene TRBJ2-7; 10 bases map to TRBD2. Looked up from germline, CDR1 is LNHNV and CDR2 is YYDKDF (reference sequence). There are 19 residues in the CDR3. V was pared by 0 bases and J by 4 bases, with 15 bases of the junction left unmatched. The DNA of the CDR3 is TGTGCCACCAGCAGAGACCCCCCAGGATTTCTAGCGGGAGCGTACGAGCAGTACTTC. Translated: CATSRDPPGFLAGAYEQYF.

This chain uses TRBV28 with TRBJ2-2; possibly TRBD1 for D (6 bases). Germline values: CDR1 MDHEN, CDR2 SYDVKM. V lost 7 bases and J 0 bases, leaving 9 bases between the germline ends. This CDR3 contains 14 residues. In DNA form, the CDR3 reads TGTGCCAGCAATGGGGGCCCGAACACCGGGGAGCTGTTTTTT. It is translated as CASNGGPNTGELFF. Drawing the rest from reference TRBV28 and TRBJ2-2, the complete variable domain is DVKVTQSSRYLVKRTGEKVFLECVQDMDHENMFWYRQDPGLGLRLIYFSYDVKMKEKGDIPEGYSVSREKKERFSLILESASTNQTSMYLCASNGGPNTGELFFGEGSRLTVL.

This clone appeared a few times. The V gene is TRBV14, the J gene TRBJ2-2; weak D call: TRBD1 (6 bases). The V end was cut by 0 bases, the J end by 1 base, with 9 bases between. CDR1 SGHDN and CDR2 FVKESK come from the germline V gene. There are 16 residues in the CDR3. CDR3 sequence reads: CASSQELRGNTGELFF. CDR3 nucleotide sequence: TGTGCCAGCAGCCAAGAGCTCAGGGGGAACACCGGGGAGCTGTTTTTT.

The chain is built from TRBV27 and TRBJ1-1; a weak D match, TRBD1 (6 bases). V was pared by 2 bases and J by 2 bases, with 12 bases between. This CDR3 comprises 15 residues. Germline CDR1 reads MNHEY; CDR2 reads SMNVEV (reference sequence). CDR3 amino acids: CASSLKPQGNTEAFF. CDR3 coding DNA: TGTGCCAGCAGTTTAAAGCCACAGGGTAACACTGAAGCTTTCTTT.

The table lists this clone with a few counts. Other nucleotide sequences from this sample produce the same CDR3. The rearrangement uses TRBV9 and TRBJ1-3, with a possible D match to TRBD1 (6 bases). Germline assignment: CDR1 SGDLS and CDR2 YYNGEE. The CDR3 has 14 residues. Trimming removed 2 bases from V and 0 bases from J, with 6 bases in between. The CDR3 loop reads CASSVDSSGNTIYF. Here the CDR3 DNA reads TGTGCCAGCAGCGTGGACAGCTCTGGAAACACCATATATTTT.

A few counts support this clone. This rearrangement joins TRBV11-2 to TRBJ1-5; perhaps TRBD1 as D (6 bases). The germline V gene encodes CDR1 SGHAT and CDR2 FQNNGV. There are 15 residues in the CDR3. The V and J ends lost 6 bases and 7 bases respectively, with 19 bases between them. The CDR3 region is CASSPSGATGQPQHF. The CDR3 DNA reads as TGTGCCAGCAGTCCATCAGGGGCTACGGGGCAGCCCCAGCATTTT.

The rearrangement uses TRBV2 and TRBJ2-7, with TRBD2 identical over 7 bases. Trimming took 2 bases from V and 2 from J; bases not matched to a gene: 6. This CDR3 spans 15 amino acids. Germline V gene data show CDR1 as SNHLY and CDR2 as FYNNEI. The CDR3 DNA follows: TGTGCCAGCAGTGAATCCCTAGCGGCTACCTACGAGCAGTACTTC. It yields the protein CASSESLAATYEQYF.

The genes are TRBV7-3 and TRBJ2-7; 10 bases fit TRBD1. With 5 bases clipped from V and 5 bases from J, the junction kept 9 bases outside the gene matches. Germline V CDR1 and CDR2: SGHTA, FQGTGA. The CDR3 is 15 residues long. The CDR3 loop is CASSRDGTGAHEQYF. CDR3 nucleotides: TGTGCCAGCAGCCGCGACGGGACAGGGGCTCACGAGCAGTACTTC.

The chain has TRBV29-1 and TRBJ2-1, with TRBD2 matching 8 bases. Germline V gives CDR1 SQVTM, CDR2 ANQGSEA. V lost 6 bases to trimming and J lost 4 bases; unmatched junction nucleotides: 11. The CDR3 covers 15 residues. In DNA form, the CDR3 reads TGCAGCGTCCCTTTGGGCGGGGGGATTTACAATGAGCAGTTCTTC. Its translation: CSVPLGGGIYNEQFF.

This clone was observed a few times. CDR3 sequence reads: CASSQQFAEAFF. The CDR3 DNA follows: TGTGCCAGCAGCCAACAGTTCGCTGAAGCTTTCTTT. J is TRBJ1-1 and V is TRBV14; no clear D. Germline loops: CDR1 SGHDN, CDR2 FVKESK. Trimming took 2 bases from V and 6 from J, leaving 7 bases between them. The CDR3 is 12 amino acids.

The rearrangement links TRBV7-3 to TRBJ2-2, with TRBD1 matching over 7 bases. Looked up from germline, CDR1 is SGHTA and CDR2 is FQGTGA. With V trimmed by 2 bases and J by 6 bases, 9 bases remained unmatched. The CDR3 extends over 16 amino acids. The chain's CDR3 is CASSLYEQGIAGELFF. The CDR3 DNA reads TGTGCCAGCAGCTTATACGAACAGGGGATAGCCGGGGAGCTGTTTTTT.

The CDR3 DNA reads TGTGCCAGCAGTCGGGACTTCTCCCAAGAGACCCAGTACTTC. It is translated as CASSRDFSQETQYF. This chain joins TRBV5-4 and TRBJ2-5, with D possibly being TRBD2 (6 bases). This CDR3 contains 14 residues. Germline values: CDR1 SGHNT, CDR2 YYREEE (reference sequence). V lost 5 bases, J lost 1 base, and 12 bases lay in between.

The sample holds a few counts of this clone. The chain joins TRBV19 to TRBJ2-1; 11 bases line up with TRBD2. CDR3 length: 16 residues. Germline CDR1 LNHDA, CDR2 SQIVND (reference sequence). V shed 5 bases and J 0 bases; nucleotides not matched to a gene: 3. CDR3 bases: TGTGCCAGTAGTTCAACTAGCGGGAGCTCCTACAATGAGCAGTTCTTC. Translated, it gives CASSSTSGSSYNEQFF.

Written as DNA, the CDR3 is TGTGCCTGGAGCGGGGGTTTCAGAGATACGCAGTATTTT. Translating it yields CAWSGGFRDTQYF. V usage is TRBV30 and J usage is TRBJ2-3, with a weak D call TRBD2 (6 bases). V lost 3 bases, J lost 5 bases, and 12 bases lay in between. Germline lookup yields CDR1 GTSNPN and CDR2 SVGIG (reference sequence). The CDR3 is 13 amino acids.

With regard to this clone: This same CDR3 is encoded by further DNA sequences in the sample. The CDR3 spells CASSLAGNEQFF. CDR3 nucleotides: TGTGCCAGCAGTCTAGCGGGGAATGAGCAGTTCTTC. The chain couples TRBV28 to TRBJ2-1, with 9 nucleotides matching TRBD2. The V and J ends lost 5 bases and 7 bases, in that order; junction bases with no gene match: 0. The CDR3 extends over 12 amino acids. CDR1 and CDR2 from the germline V gene are MDHEN and SYDVKM.

The rearrangement links TRBV7-3 to TRBJ2-1; a weak D match, TRBD2 (5 bases). The CDR3 spans 12 residues. The ends were cut back, 6 bases at V and 12 bases at J, with 15 bases in the middle. From germline, CDR1 is SGHTA and CDR2 FQGTGA. The CDR3 coding sequence is TGTGCCAGCAGTCCCCGGGGATCGGGGCAGTTCTTC. Protein product: CASSPRGSGQFF.

CDR3 bases: TGTGCCAGCAGCTTGGGCGGGGGGACGCGCATTCAGTACTTC. It encodes CASSLGGGTRIQYF. The V and J genes are TRBV7-3 and TRBJ2-4, with 8 positions matching TRBD2. Per the germline V gene, CDR1 is SGHTA and CDR2 is FQGTGA. V shed 3 bases and J 9 bases; nucleotides not matched to a gene: 7. The CDR3 covers 14 residues.

This clone has only a few counts. The V gene is TRBV11-3, the J gene TRBJ2-5, with a weak D call TRBD1 (6 bases). Per the germline V gene, CDR1 is SGHNT and CDR2 is YENEEA. V lost 5 bases, J lost 2 bases, and 15 bases lay in between. The CDR3 covers 15 residues. In nucleotides, the CDR3 is TGTGCCAGCAGCGCTGCTACAGGGCCTCAAGAGACCCAGTACTTC. Protein sequence: CASSAATGPQETQYF.

The chain links TRBV28 to TRBJ1-5; D gene uncertain. This CDR3 spans 14 amino acids. The V and J ends lost 6 bases and 9 bases respectively, with 18 bases between them. CDR1 is MDHEN, CDR2 SYDVKM, per germline. CDR3: CASSRTHRPRPQHF. The CDR3 coding sequence is TGTGCCAGCAGCCGAACTCACAGACCCCGGCCCCAGCATTTT.

There are a few counts of this clone. The chain employs TRBV29-1 and TRBJ2-7; TRBD1 agrees at 11 bases. J was trimmed by 7 bases and V by 6 bases; bases with no gene match: 5. The CDR3 is made up of 12 amino acids. Germline CDR1 and CDR2: SQVTM and ANQGSEA. CDR3 sequence (DNA): TGCAGCGTCGCGGACAGGGGGCAGGAGCAGTACTTC. Protein sequence: CSVADRGQEQYF.

This clone came up many times. The V gene is TRBV7-9, the J gene TRBJ2-4, with D possibly TRBD2 on 6 matching bases. Trimming stripped 7 bases from V and 9 bases from J, with 13 bases between. CDR3 length equals 12 residues. Looked up from germline, CDR1 is SEHNR and CDR2 is FQNEAQ (reference sequence). In DNA form, the CDR3 reads TGTGCCAGCACTCCCCTGGAGGGCATTCAGTACTTC. Its translation: CASTPLEGIQYF.

This rearrangement joins TRBV6-6 to TRBJ2-5, with a weak D call TRBD2 (5 bases). Germline V CDR1 and CDR2: MNHNY, SVGAGI (reference sequence). Trimming left V 4 bases short and J 2 bases short, with 17 bases between. This CDR3 contains 16 residues. CDR3 bases: TGTGCCAGCAGTTCCTCGGGTTCGGAGGTGCAAGAGACCCAGTACTTC. Translated, it gives CASSSSGSEVQETQYF.

In this sample, this clone turned up a few times. The genes are TRBV2 and TRBJ2-5; 8 bases align to TRBD1. This CDR3 region has 14 residues. Germline CDR1 reads SNHLY; CDR2 reads FYNNEI. Unmatched junction bases numbered 9, after V lost 7 bases and J lost 5 bases. The CDR3 is CASTRQGSSETQYF. The CDR3 bases are TGTGCCAGCACCCGACAGGGGAGTTCGGAGACCCAGTACTTC.

This chain connects TRBV2 to TRBJ1-1; no definite D call. V lost 7 bases and J lost 1, with 10 bases in between. Germline V lookup: CDR1 SNHLY, CDR2 FYNNEI. CDR3 length: 13 residues. The CDR3 loop is CASNGHQNTEAFF. The DNA for the CDR3 is TGTGCCAGCAATGGGCATCAGAACACTGAAGCTTTCTTT.